Included here is one T cell receptor beta chain sequence, with context. Its antigen remains unknown. The germline V gene encodes CDR1 SGHVS and CDR2 FQNEAQ. The CDR3 has 15 residues. Trimming cost V 1 base and J 3 bases, with 13 bases left between them. Naive CD45RA+ and memory CD45RA-negative subsets were split from CD4+ cells. This entry belongs to a study of shared clonotypes between healthy human individuals. Overall study results and limits: Naive subsets generally had larger estimated richness than memory subsets. Large depth notwithstanding, sorted-subset sequencing proved incomplete by rarefaction.

Original analysis: Filtering was not the same, since immunoSEQ gave junction-only sequences without quality scores. The data were produced by immunoSEQ multiplex PCR, yet TCRdb's version contains in-frame clones alone and is incomplete. V, J and clone size derive from that table, while D and trimming were established from the DNA sequence. In the table there are roughly 1.4 million clones, 98% of which are singletons. The chain uses TRBV7-8 and TRBJ2-7, with TRBD1 as a possible D gene (6 bases). The sequence was collected from a man younger than 40 in good health. The specimen was naive CD4+ T cells sorted from blood. The subset is: CD45RA+ positively selected. The CDR3 nucleotides read TGTGCCAGCAGCTTAGACGGGACACCCCTCTACGAGCAGTACTTC. It is translated as CASSLDGTPLYEQYF.